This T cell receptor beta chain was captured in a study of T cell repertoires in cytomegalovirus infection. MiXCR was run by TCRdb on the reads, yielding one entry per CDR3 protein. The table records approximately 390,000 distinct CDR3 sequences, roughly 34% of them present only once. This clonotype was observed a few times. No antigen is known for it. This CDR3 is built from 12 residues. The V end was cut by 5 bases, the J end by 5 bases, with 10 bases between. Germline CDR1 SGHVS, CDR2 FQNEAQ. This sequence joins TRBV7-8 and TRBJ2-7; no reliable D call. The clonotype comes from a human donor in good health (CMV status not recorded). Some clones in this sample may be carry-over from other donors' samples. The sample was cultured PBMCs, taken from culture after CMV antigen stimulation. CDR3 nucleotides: TGTGCCAGCAGCGCGACGGTCCACGAGCAGTACTTC. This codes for CASSATVHEQYF.